The clone carrying this T cell receptor (beta chain) was picked up a small number of times. Its antigen is as yet unknown. The germline V gene has CDR1 SGDLS and CDR2 YYNGEE. The CDR3 is made up of 14 amino acids. Deletions cut 0 bases from V and 5 bases from J, with 11 bases between. This specimen comes from a study of shared clonotypes between healthy human individuals. Findings and caveats of the study: Shared clonotypes across all four donors exceeded non-shared ones in generation probability.

Assay: immunoSEQ multiplex PCR; the TCRdb copy retains only in-frame clones and omits some. The sample shows some 1 million clones, under 80% of them seen only once. This clonotype was obtained from a man younger than 30 in good health. The source material was memory CD4+ T cells sorted from blood. Subset in this sample: CD45RA-negative fraction. The genes are TRBV9 and TRBJ1-2; D possibly corresponds to TRBD1 (6 bases). The CDR3 nucleotides read TGTGCCAGCAGCGTAGGTGAACAGGGTTATGGCTACACCTTC. Amino acids: CASSVGEQGYGYTF.